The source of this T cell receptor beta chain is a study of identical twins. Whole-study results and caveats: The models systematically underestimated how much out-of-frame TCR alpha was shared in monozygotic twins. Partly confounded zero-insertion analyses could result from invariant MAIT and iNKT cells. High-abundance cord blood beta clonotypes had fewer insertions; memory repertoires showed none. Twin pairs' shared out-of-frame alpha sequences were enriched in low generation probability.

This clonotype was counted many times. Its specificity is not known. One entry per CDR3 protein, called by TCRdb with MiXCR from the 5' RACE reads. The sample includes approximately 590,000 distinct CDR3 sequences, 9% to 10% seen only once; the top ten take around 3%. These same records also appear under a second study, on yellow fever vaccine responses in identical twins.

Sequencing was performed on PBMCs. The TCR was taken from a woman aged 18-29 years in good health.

CDR3 DNA sequence: TGTGCCAGCAGCTTCACAGGGAGGACTGAAGCTTTCTTT. The encoded protein is CASSFTGRTEAFF. The chain carries TRBV7-9 and TRBJ1-1; weak D call: TRBD1 (6 bases). CDR3 length: 13 residues. Looked up from germline, CDR1 is SEHNR and CDR2 is FQNEAQ (reference sequence). Trimming shortened V by 3 bases and J by 5 bases, and 10 bases separated the two germline ends.